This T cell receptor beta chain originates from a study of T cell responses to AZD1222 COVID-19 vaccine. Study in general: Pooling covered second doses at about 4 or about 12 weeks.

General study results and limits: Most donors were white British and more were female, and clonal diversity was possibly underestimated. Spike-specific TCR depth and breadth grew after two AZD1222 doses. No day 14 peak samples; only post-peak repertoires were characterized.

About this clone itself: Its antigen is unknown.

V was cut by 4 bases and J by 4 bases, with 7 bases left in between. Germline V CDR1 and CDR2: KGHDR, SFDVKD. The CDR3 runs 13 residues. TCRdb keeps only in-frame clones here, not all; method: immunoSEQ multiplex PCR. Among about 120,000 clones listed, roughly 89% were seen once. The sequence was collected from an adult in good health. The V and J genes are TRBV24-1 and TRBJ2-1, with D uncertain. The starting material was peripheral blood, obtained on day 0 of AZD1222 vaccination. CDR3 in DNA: TGTGCCACCAGTGACCACAGATACAATGAGCAGTTCTTC. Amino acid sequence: CATSDHRYNEQFF.